This is a list of T cell receptor beta chains from one sample in a study of blood T cell repertoires in COVID-19. TCRdb's copy holds only in-frame clones and misses some; the assay was immunoSEQ multiplex PCR. The table has about 100,000 clones, around four fifths seen once; the top ten hold approximately 31%. Sequenced sample: peripheral blood. These receptors all stem from a man aged 65 to 85 with active or convalescent COVID-19. The CDR3 runs from the conserved cysteine through the conserved F or W. The D gene is left open where the match is weak. Expanded clones get a size class; other rows say once, few or many, or leave the size out.

d_call	v_call	j_call	clone_size	cdr3_nt	cdr3_aa
TRBD2	TRBV29-1	TRBJ2-1	-	TGCAGCGTTGGAGGACTAGACCCCTACAATGAGCAGTTCTTC	CSVGGLDPYNEQFF
-	TRBV24-1	TRBJ1-5	-	TGTGCCACCAGTGATTTGTCGGTGGATCAGCCCCAGCATTTT	CATSDLSVDQPQHF
-	TRBV12-3/TRBV12-4	TRBJ2-1	many	TGTGCCAGCAGCTGGACAGTAAATGAGCAGTTCTTC	CASSWTVNEQFF
TRBD1	TRBV9	TRBJ2-1	-	TGTGCCAGCAGCGTAGGGACAGGGGGCTCTCATGAGCAGTTCTTC	CASSVGTGGSHEQFF
TRBD1	TRBV5-5	TRBJ2-5	-	TGTGCCAGCAGCCCTGGGGGACAGGGAGTTGAGACCCAGTACTTC	CASSPGGQGVETQYF
TRBD2	TRBV5-4	TRBJ2-2	-	TGTGCCAGCAGACCAGCTAGCGGGGGGACCGGGGAGCTGTTTTTT	CASRPASGGTGELFF
-	TRBV5-5	TRBJ1-6	-	TGTGCCAGCAGCTTGATGTTACAGGGTGCCCTATCCTATAATTCACCCCTCCACTTT	CASSLMLQGALSYNSPLHF
-	TRBV5-1	TRBJ1-4	-	TGCGCCAGCAGCTTCGGCAGGGAAGCCGAAAAACTGTTTTTT	CASSFGREAEKLFF
TRBD1	TRBV18	TRBJ2-7	-	TGTGCCAGCTCACCGGACAGGGGGAAAACCTACGAGCAGTACTTC	CASSPDRGKTYEQYF
-	TRBV7-2	TRBJ2-7	few	TGTGCCAGCAGCTTATACGAGGCCCCCTATTCCTACGAGCAGTACTTC	CASSLYEAPYSYEQYF
TRBD2	TRBV7-9	TRBJ2-1	few	TGTGCCAGCAGCGATGAGCGGGACCAGCAGTTCTTC	CASSDERDQQFF
-	TRBV24-1	TRBJ1-5	-	TGTGCCACCAGTGATTCCTCCCGGCCCCAGCATTTT	CATSDSSRPQHF
TRBD1	TRBV28	TRBJ1-5	-	TGTGCCAGCAGTTTAAATAGGGGCAGGGGGACCAATCAGCCCCAGCATTTT	CASSLNRGRGTNQPQHF
-	TRBV7-8	TRBJ1-2	-	TGTGCCAGCAGCTTTGAGGGATTGGGATTAGGCTACACCTTC	CASSFEGLGLGYTF
TRBD2	TRBV10-2	TRBJ2-1	-	TGCGCCAGCACCCCGACTAGCGCGGCCTACAATGAGCAGTTCTTC	CASTPTSAAYNEQFF
TRBD1	TRBV7-2	TRBJ1-6	-	TGTGCCAGCAGCCTACAGGGGCCCTTTAATTCACCCCTCCACTTT	CASSLQGPFNSPLHF
-	TRBV10-3	TRBJ1-5	-	TGTGCCATGGCCCCGGGAGCCAATCAGCCCCAGCATTTT	CAMAPGANQPQHF
-	TRBV5-1	TRBJ1-6	-	TGCGCCAGCAGCTTGGTAGCAGGGATAAATTCACCCCTCCACTTT	CASSLVAGINSPLHF
-	TRBV10-3	TRBJ2-3	once	TGTGCCATCAGTGAGTCGGCTCTACTCGGGGATACGCAGTATTTT	CAISESALLGDTQYF
TRBD1	TRBV25-1	TRBJ2-2	-	TGTGCCAGCAGTGACCGCCGGGACAGGGCCACCGGGGAGCTGTTTTTT	CASSDRRDRATGELFF